This T cell receptor beta chain was captured in a study of T cells in Graves' hyperthyroidism and ophthalmopathy. RNA transcripts served as the template for amplifying TCR beta CDR3 regions. The TCR CDR3 was amplified in a first-round RT-PCR using the HTBI primer set. Using its own MiXCR run on the multiplex PCR reads, TCRdb lists one record per CDR3 protein. This table holds hundreds of thousands of distinct CDR3 sequences, roughly 14% found once. Germline lookup yields CDR1 SGHTA and CDR2 FQGNSA. The CDR3 length is 14 residues. V shed 7 bases and J shed 7 bases, with 17 bases lying between them. This clonotype was recorded a few times.

The clonotype comes from a woman aged 35 to 49 with Graves' ophthalmopathy. The chain links TRBV7-2 to TRBJ1-3, with no clear D. Sequenced material: blood. CDR3 sequence: CASTRPDPRNTIYF. CDR3 bases: TGTGCCAGCACCCGGCCGGACCCGCGGAACACCATATATTTT.